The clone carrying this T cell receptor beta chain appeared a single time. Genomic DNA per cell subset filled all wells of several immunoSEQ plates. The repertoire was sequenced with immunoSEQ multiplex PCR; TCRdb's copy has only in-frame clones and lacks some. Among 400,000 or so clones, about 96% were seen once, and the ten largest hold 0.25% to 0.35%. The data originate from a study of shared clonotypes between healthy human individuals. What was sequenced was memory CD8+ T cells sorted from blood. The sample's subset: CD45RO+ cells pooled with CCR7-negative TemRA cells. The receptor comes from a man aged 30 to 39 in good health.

DNA for the CDR3: TGTGCCAGCAGCCGAGGAACTAGACTAGCGGGAGGGGATCCCTACAATGAGCAGTTCTTC. Amino acid sequence: CASSRGTRLAGGDPYNEQFF. The chain uses TRBV4-2 and TRBJ2-1; 14 bases map to TRBD2. V was pared by 4 bases and J by 2 bases, with 13 bases of the junction left unmatched. The CDR3 spans 20 residues. CDR1 is LGHNA, CDR2 YNFKEQ, per germline.